This T cell receptor beta chain was sequenced during a study of blood T cell repertoires in COVID-19. Clones were read by immunoSEQ multiplex PCR, and TCRdb kept only the in-frame ones, dropping some. The sample records 93,000 or so clones, 87% being singletons. The CDR3 spans 16 residues. J was trimmed by 2 bases and V by 4 bases; bases with no gene match: 8. Germline CDR1 LNHDA, CDR2 SQIVND (reference sequence). The J gene is TRBJ2-5, the V gene TRBV19; 9 bases are a match to TRBD1. Sequencing was carried out using peripheral blood. This TCR came from a human donor in a cohort sampled during active COVID-19. In DNA form, the CDR3 reads TGTGCCAGTAGTAGGAAGGCAGGGACAGGGCAAGAGACCCAGTACTTC. This codes for CASSRKAGTGQETQYF.